What follows describes a single T cell receptor (beta chain). Its antigen is unknown. No clone much larger than this one lies a single base away; base qualities are absent. The CDR3 has 15 amino acids, counting the end cysteine and phenylalanine. Only CDR3 DNA remains: 45 bases, in frame from the first base. Via the germline V gene, CDR1 is MGHRA and CDR2 YSYEKL. V is pruned by 2 bases and J by 2 bases, leaving 6 bases of the junction without a gene match. The trial excluded patients who had a history of autoimmune disease or were on systemic immunosuppression. Peripheral blood for TCR sequencing was collected from all dose cohorts at baseline, on cycle 4 day 1, and on cycle 7 day 1. Samples were obtained from an open-label, multicenter, first-in-human phase I dose-escalation trial of ivuxolimab. Adults with locally advanced or metastatic melanoma, renal cell carcinoma, hepatocellular carcinoma or head and neck squamous cell carcinoma were enrolled in the trial. Before TCR sequencing, CD4+ and CD8+ T cells were separately sorted from peripheral blood.

Genomic DNA was isolated from the sorted cells so that the TCRbeta CDR3 region could be sequenced. TCRbeta CDR3 regions were sequenced using the immunoSEQ Assay. TCRdb's version of the immuneACCESS table is confined to in-frame rearrangements and falls short of the full clone set. An unresolved V gene accounts for under half of the shortfall where checked; the remainder is of unknown origin. Present in this sample are 20,000 to 30,000 clones, 88% of which were seen just once. About 20% of the sample is taken by the ten largest. This sample is drawn from a study of OX40 agonist ivuxolimab in advanced cancers. Background on the whole study: Ivuxolimab was an agonistic, fully human IgG2 monoclonal antibody directed against OX40 (CD134), a costimulatory receptor. Intravenous ivuxolimab was administered to patients every 2 weeks at six dose levels: 0.01, 0.1, 0.3, 1.5, 3 and 10 mg/kg. Of the roughly 54 patients in dose escalation, 19 had hepatocellular carcinoma, about 15 had melanoma, 9 had renal cell carcinoma and 9 had head and neck cancer. In the dose-escalation cohort, 65% to 85% of patients were male, and the mean age was approximately 60 years with a range of roughly 20 to 79. Patients were allowed to have had prior anti-PD-1, anti-PD-L1 or anti-CTLA-4 therapy, and around 43% of the dose-escalation patients had been treated with checkpoint inhibitors. Three dose-escalation patients achieved partial responses, one with hepatocellular carcinoma and two with cutaneous melanoma. The purpose of peripheral TCRbeta sequencing was to test whether ivuxolimab changed TCR sequence diversity and led to clonal T-cell expansion. The paper describes the monotherapy dose-escalation part (N = 52 patients) of the phase I trial of ivuxolimab. What the research found in general, with its limitations: At doses of 0.1 to 3.0 mg/kg, clonal expansion of both CD4+ and CD8+ T cells in blood was seen between baseline and week 6. Which antigens the clonally expanded peripheral T cells were specific for was not determined. In the 0.1-3.0 mg/kg groups, partial responders were among the patients with the lowest normalized peripheral clonal expansion, particularly in CD8+ T cells. After ivuxolimab, CD8+ T cells had more expanded clones than CD4+ T cells on average. Low levels of normalized T-cell clonal expansion were also seen in some patients who did not respond.

The origin of this receptor is an adult with an advanced solid tumor such as melanoma, head and neck, liver or kidney cancer. The sample here was CD4+ or CD8+ T cells sorted from blood, taken in a trial of the OX40 agonist ivuxolimab. The chain employs TRBV4-1 and TRBJ2-7; TRBD2 fits 7 bases in the junction. The CDR3 reads as follows: CASSQSTSVTYEQYF. The nucleotide sequence is TGCGCCAGCAGCCAATCAACTAGCGTTACCTACGAGCAGTACTTC.